This T cell receptor beta chain was captured by sequencing in a study of blood T cell repertoires in COVID-19 (dated by TCRdb to about 2020). A note on the overall study: The collaborator samples originated in the United States, Italy and Spain and spanned the acute and convalescent phases of COVID-19. The material from the prospective study consisted of cDNA or gDNA derived from T cells, B-cell-depleted T cells, or PBMCs. The dataset comprised deeply sampled blood TCRbeta repertoires from subjects exposed to, actively infected with, or recovered from COVID-19. The repertoires were released in a freely available public database meant as a resource for research on the immune response to SARS-CoV-2. Samples came from the ongoing ImmuneRACE study (first 160 participants) plus 1,254 subjects from 6 global collaborators. Nearly every sample came with metadata listing a de-identified subject ID, COVID-19 status, age in years and sex. HLA class I and class II types, where available, came from metadata supplied by the sample provider rather than from assay-based typing. The full study reports these points: How much clinical and demographic metadata was included differed by source and by participant, and the metadata was provided uncurated.

At the junction V is shortened by 2 bases and J by 4 bases, with 9 bases in between. Looking up the germline V gene yields CDR1 SGHAT and CDR2 FQNNGV. Reading from cysteine to phenylalanine, the CDR3 counts 14 amino acids. Here the CDR3 DNA is all that survives: 42 bases in frame from base 1. As for this clone: The target of this receptor is not known. Within one base of it there is no much larger clone, and no base qualities were kept.

The immunoSEQ Assay, a bias-controlled multiplex PCR, was used to amplify TCRbeta CDR3 regions from genomic DNA. The paper's data handling went like this. Within the assay, amplification of reference gene primers was used to estimate how many nucleated cells each sample contained. Sequence reads were collapsed and filtered to measure the absolute abundance of every unique TCRbeta CDR3 rearrangement. For each sample, productive Simpson clonality was calculated as the square root of Simpson's diversity index over productive rearrangements. The clones in this table, taken by TCRdb from immuneACCESS, are in-frame only. Not every clone is retained; where verified, under half of the shortfall comes from an unresolved V gene, and the cause of the rest is unknown. V and J calls plus clone size are reproduced from that table; the DNA served to infer D and trimming. The sample table holds around 250,000 clones, of which 86% were seen once. Approximately 2.1% of the sample is held by the ten biggest clonotypes.

Enrolling through a virtual design, the prospective study's participants ranged in age from roughly 18 to 100 years and lived across 20 to 25 United States geographic areas. To assign participants to cohorts, the prospective study relied on clinical history that participants themselves reported in a screening survey and a study questionnaire. For ImmuneRACE Cohort 3, a participant was defined as recovered based on two consecutive negative NP/OP PCR tests, clearance by a healthcare professional, or resolution of symptoms. In the prospective study, mobile phlebotomists collected whole blood, serum and a nasopharyngeal or oropharyngeal swab from each participant. Prospective study participants could optionally give additional blood draws and questionnaires over an approximately 2-month period. Before DNA extraction, blood samples from the prospective study were shipped at room temperature or frozen.

This sequence originates from a woman in her forties or fifties who had recovered from COVID-19. The sample was PBMCs or T cells enriched from blood (not recorded which). The sequence joins TRBV11-2 to TRBJ1-5; no confident D gene assignment can be made. Here the CDR3 is given as CASSLINGNQPQHF. The DNA reads TGTGCCAGCAGCTTAATTAACGGGAATCAGCCCCAGCATTTT.